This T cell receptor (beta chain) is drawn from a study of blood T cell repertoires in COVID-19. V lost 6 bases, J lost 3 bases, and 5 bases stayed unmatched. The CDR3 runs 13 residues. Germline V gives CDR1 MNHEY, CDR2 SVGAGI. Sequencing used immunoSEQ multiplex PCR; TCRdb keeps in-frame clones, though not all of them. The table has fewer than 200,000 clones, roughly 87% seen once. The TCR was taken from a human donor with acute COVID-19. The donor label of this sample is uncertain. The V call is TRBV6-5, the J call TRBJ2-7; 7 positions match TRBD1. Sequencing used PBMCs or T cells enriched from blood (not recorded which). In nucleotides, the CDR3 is TGTGCCAGCAGCAGCGCAGGGGGCTACGAGCAGTACTTC. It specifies CASSSAGGYEQYF.